The 18 T cell receptor beta chains in this list originate from one sample, sequenced in a study of identical twins. TCRdb re-analysed the 5' RACE reads in MiXCR, keeping a single row per CDR3 protein. The sample has more than 1.5 million distinct CDR3 sequences; about 32% are singletons. The sequencing sample was made of cord blood. All receptors derive from a newborn girl in good health.

The chain carries TRBV27 and TRBJ2-7; the D gene is possibly TRBD1 (6 bases). Trimming pared 0 bases from V and 0 bases from J, leaving 9 bases between. Germline CDR1 is MNHEY and CDR2 is SMNVEV (reference sequence). This CDR3 contains 15 residues. CDR3 sequence reads: CASSLSRDTSYEQYF. For the CDR3, the DNA is TGTGCCAGCAGTTTATCGAGGGACACCTCCTACGAGCAGTACTTC.

V gene TRBV2 combines with J gene TRBJ2-6; D unclear. Trimming left V 3 bases short and J 0 bases short, with 6 bases between. Germline V gives CDR1 SNHLY, CDR2 FYNNEI. CDR3 length: 15 amino acids. CDR3 protein: CASSDKSSGANVLTF. The CDR3 bases are TGTGCCAGCAGTGACAAGAGCTCTGGGGCCAACGTCCTGACTTTC.

This clonotype was detected only once. The junction departs from the called germline gene at one end, perhaps through a read error. The V call is TRBV12-3 or TRBV12-4, the J call TRBJ2-3, with D possibly TRBD1 on 6 matching bases. The CDR3 length is 16 residues. Here the CDR3 DNA reads TGTGCCAGCAGTCCGCACTATATTGGCAGGACAGATATGCAGTATTTT. Protein product: CASSPHYIGRTDMQYF.

The chain links TRBV20-1 to TRBJ2-6, with D unresolved. The CDR3 is 18 amino acids. V lost 0 bases to trimming and J lost 0 bases, with 15 bases between them. Germline values: CDR1 DFQATT, CDR2 SNEGSKA (reference sequence). The chain's CDR3 is CSARDGRSVSSGANVLTF. CDR3 in DNA: TGCAGTGCTAGAGATGGGCGTTCTGTCAGCTCTGGGGCCAACGTCCTGACTTTC.

This clonotype was observed a few times. This rearrangement joins TRBV20-1 to TRBJ2-3, with D possibly being TRBD2 (6 bases). Germline V gene lookup returns CDR1 DFQATT and CDR2 SNEGSKA (reference sequence). The CDR3 runs to 13 residues. V was trimmed by 5 bases and J by 4 bases, leaving 13 bases between them. CDR3 sequence reads: CSAGGLPPDTQYF. DNA of the CDR3: TGCAGTGCTGGGGGACTCCCCCCAGATACGCAGTATTTT.

The chain combines TRBV20-1 with TRBJ2-7; D is possibly TRBD1 (8 bases). There are 15 residues in the CDR3. The V and J ends lost 7 bases and 2 bases respectively, with 21 bases between them. The germline V gene encodes CDR1 DFQATT and CDR2 SNEGSKA (reference sequence). The CDR3: CSGGGRDRRTYEQYF. The CDR3, as DNA: TGCAGTGGGGGGGGCCGGGACAGGCGCACCTACGAGCAGTACTTC.

The chain joins TRBV7-9 to TRBJ2-1; 11 bases match TRBD2. Unmatched junction bases numbered 8, after V lost 11 bases and J lost 5 bases. The germline CDR1 and CDR2 sequences are SEHNR and FQNEAQ (reference sequence). The CDR3 has 14 residues. The CDR3 DNA reads as TGTGCCGTGCCGGGACTAGCGGAACACAATGAGCAGTTCTTC. Its protein is CAVPGLAEHNEQFF.

This clonotype was seen more than once but under ten times. The chain has TRBV20-1 and TRBJ2-1; D is perhaps TRBD2 (6 bases). Germline assignment: CDR1 DFQATT and CDR2 SNEGSKA (reference sequence). Trimming removed 3 bases at V and 5 bases at J, with 17 bases between. This CDR3 comprises 15 residues. The CDR3 sequence: CSARLRDWGDNEQFF. The CDR3, as DNA: TGCAGTGCTAGGCTCCGGGACTGGGGAGACAATGAGCAGTTCTTC.

The chain links TRBV20-1 to TRBJ2-7; D uncertain. V was pared by 1 base and J by 0 bases, with 7 bases between. Germline V gene sequence: CDR1 DFQATT, CDR2 SNEGSKA (reference sequence). The CDR3 sequence is 13 residues long. This CDR3 reads CSARARFSYEQYF. CDR3 coding DNA: TGCAGTGCTAGAGCTCGGTTCTCCTACGAGCAGTACTTC.

This rearrangement joins TRBV25-1 to TRBJ2-3; no reliable D call. Germline CDR1 MGHDK, CDR2 SYGVNS. Trimming took 1 base from V and 0 from J, leaving 20 bases between them. The CDR3 runs 19 residues. The chain's CDR3 is CASSEFPPRLKSSTDTQYF. The CDR3 nucleotides are TGTGCCAGCAGTGAATTTCCTCCGCGACTCAAATCTAGCACAGATACGCAGTATTTT.

This clonotype has just a few counts. This chain joins TRBV10-3 and TRBJ1-1, with D uncertain. Germline V gives CDR1 ENHRY, CDR2 SYGVKD. Trimming cost V 2 bases and J 1 base, with 14 bases left between them. The CDR3 has 16 amino acids. Written as DNA, the CDR3 is TGTGCCATCAGTGAGATCCCTCCAGGAGGGAACACTGAAGCTTTCTTT. This sequence encodes CAISEIPPGGNTEAFF.

The sample holds many counts of this clonotype. V usage is TRBV28 and J usage is TRBJ1-2; D gene uncertain. Germline-derived CDR1 and CDR2 are MDHEN and SYDVKM. V was cut by 7 bases and J by 0 bases, with 3 bases left in between. CDR3 length: 11 residues. DNA of the CDR3: TGTGCCAGCAAGGCTAACTATGGCTACACCTTC. Protein sequence: CASKANYGYTF.

Only a few counts were recorded for this clonotype. The chain is built from TRBV7-8 and TRBJ2-5; 11 bases agree with TRBD2. Germline values: CDR1 SGHVS, CDR2 FQNEAQ. The CDR3 spans 17 residues. V gave up 4 bases and J gave up 1 base; unmatched junction bases: 8. The CDR3 loop reads CASSSRPGLAVQETQYF. The CDR3 coding sequence is TGTGCCAGCAGCTCCCGACCGGGACTAGCGGTCCAAGAGACCCAGTACTTC.

The sample holds a few counts of this clonotype. The chain combines TRBV5-1 with TRBJ1-1, with TRBD1 matching 8 bases. The CDR3 has 16 residues. Germline-derived CDR1 and CDR2 are SGHRS and YFSETQ. V was clipped by 0 bases and J by 0 bases; unmatched bases: 4. The CDR3 nucleotides read TGCGCCAGCAGCTTGGAGGCAGGGGGCTTGAACACTGAAGCTTTCTTT. It translates to CASSLEAGGLNTEAFF. Variable domain in full (rest from reference TRBV5-1 and TRBJ1-1): KAGVTQTPRYLIKTRGQQVTLSCSPISGHRSVSWYQQTPGQGLQFLFEYFSETQRNKGNFPGRFSGRQFSNSRSEMNVSTLELGDSALYLCASSLEAGGLNTEAFFGQGTRLTVV.

The chain uses TRBV28 and TRBJ1-4; possibly TRBD1 for D (5 bases). Between the trimmed V and J ends, which lost 5 bases and 6 bases, there was a span of 19 bases. The CDR3 runs to 16 residues. CDR1 and CDR2 from the germline V gene are MDHEN and SYDVKM. CDR3 sequence reads: CASSRGRQSHYEKLFF. The DNA of the CDR3 is TGTGCCAGCAGTCGGGGGAGACAGTCACACTATGAAAAACTGTTTTTT.

This clonotype was seen a handful of times. The CDR3 loop is CASSEWLSGYTF. Written as DNA, the CDR3 is TGTGCCAGCAGTGAATGGCTCAGTGGCTACACCTTC. The chain has TRBV6-1 and TRBJ1-2; D ambiguous. This CDR3 contains 12 residues. The V end was cut by 2 bases, the J end by 7 bases, with 8 bases between. Germline V gene data show CDR1 as MNHNS and CDR2 as SASEGT.

This clonotype was seen a few times. The chain has TRBV5-1 and TRBJ2-5; 9 nucleotides align to TRBD2. This CDR3 contains 14 residues. J lost 5 bases, V lost 2 bases, and 4 bases had no gene match. Germline CDR1 SGHRS, CDR2 YFSETQ. CDR3: CASSFRGRGETQYF. The CDR3 DNA follows: TGCGCCAGCAGCTTCCGCGGGAGGGGGGAGACCCAGTACTTC.

The chain recombines TRBV27 with TRBJ2-6, with TRBD2 matching 7 bases. Germline assignment: CDR1 MNHEY and CDR2 SMNVEV (reference sequence). J lost 4 bases, V lost 0 bases, and 6 bases had no gene match. The CDR3 is 17 residues long. The CDR3, as DNA: TGTGCCAGCAGTTTATCCCAGCGGGGCGCCGGGGCCAACGTCCTGACTTTC. It codes for CASSLSQRGAGANVLTF.